The 6 T cell receptor beta chains given below trace back to one sample, sequenced in a study of cytomegalovirus exposure and HLA in healthy donors. Here immunoSEQ multiplex PCR was the method, and the copy in TCRdb shows in-frame clones only, minus some. Among around 90,000 clones, roughly 83% were seen once, and the ten largest hold 9% to 13%. Material for sequencing was PBMCs. The receptors shown here come from a woman between 18 and 30 years old in good health and CMV-seropositive.

The chain uses TRBV5-1 and TRBJ2-7; no clear D. The germline V gene has CDR1 SGHRS and CDR2 YFSETQ. The CDR3 consists of 15 residues. Between the trimmed V and J ends, which lost 3 bases and 2 bases, there was a span of 15 bases. CDR3 coding DNA: TGCGCCAGCAGCTGGAGTAACGGATACACCTACGAGCAGTACTTC. This codes for CASSWSNGYTYEQYF.

The rearrangement links TRBV4-1 to TRBJ2-5, with 8 bases matching TRBD1. Trimming took 4 bases from V and 0 from J; bases not matched to a gene: 7. CDR3 size: 16 residues. Germline values: CDR1 MGHRA, CDR2 YSYEKL. CDR3 residues: CASSRPDREYQETQYF. CDR3 coding DNA: TGCGCCAGCAGCCGCCCGGACAGGGAGTACCAAGAGACCCAGTACTTC.

The chain recombines TRBV10-1 with TRBJ2-1; 8 nucleotides line up with TRBD2. From germline, CDR1 is WNHNN and CDR2 SYGVQD (reference sequence). Trimming at V came to 2 bases and at J to 2 bases, leaving 2 bases not matched to a gene. The CDR3 length is 15 residues. CDR3 sequence: CASSEERGTYNEQFF. The DNA of the CDR3 is TGCGCCAGCAGTGAGGAGCGGGGGACCTACAATGAGCAGTTCTTC.

This clone was seen more than once but under ten times. The chain uses TRBV28 and TRBJ1-2; maybe TRBD1 (5 bases). CDR1 and CDR2 from the germline V gene are MDHEN and SYDVKM. With 5 bases removed from V and 8 bases from J, the gap between germline ends came to 15 bases. The CDR3 length is 13 residues. CDR3 residues: CASSHGPGKGYTF. Here the CDR3 DNA reads TGTGCCAGCAGTCACGGTCCAGGGAAGGGCTACACCTTC.

The chain recombines TRBV5-1 with TRBJ2-6, with D maybe TRBD2 (5 bases). Germline V lookup: CDR1 SGHRS, CDR2 YFSETQ. CDR3 size: 17 residues. V lost 2 bases to trimming and J lost 0 bases, with 12 bases between them. CDR3 protein: CASSFGSVLSGANVLTF. Here the CDR3 DNA reads TGCGCCAGCAGCTTTGGGAGCGTCCTCTCTGGGGCCAACGTCCTGACTTTC.

The V gene is TRBV5-1, the J gene TRBJ2-2; maybe TRBD1 (6 bases). The germline V gene encodes CDR1 SGHRS and CDR2 YFSETQ. The CDR3 is made up of 15 amino acids. The V and J ends lost 0 bases and 6 bases respectively, with 12 bases between them. The CDR3 DNA reads as TGCGCCAGCAGCTTGGGAGACAGGTGGGCCGGGGAGCTGTTTTTT. This translates into CASSLGDRWAGELFF.